Shown below are 13 T cell receptor beta chains from a single sample sequenced in a study of spatial heterogeneity in lung cancer. Time point meaning: blood at routine non-recurrence follow-up after resection. Tumor, nontumor lung or frozen PBMC supplied whole RNA that was sequenced unsorted. TCRdb reprocessed the 5' RACE reads with MiXCR, giving one entry per CDR3 protein. This table holds fewer than 55,000 distinct CDR3 sequences, roughly 7.4% found once. The specimen comprised PBMCs, sampled at follow-up. The source of these receptors is a female donor with early-stage non-small cell lung cancer.

This clonotype was seen ten or more times. The genes are TRBV11-2 and TRBJ2-5; 9 positions agree with TRBD2. Germline loops: CDR1 SGHAT, CDR2 FQNNGV. The CDR3 runs 15 residues. V was pared by 1 base and J by 5 bases, with 5 bases of the junction left unmatched. The CDR3 DNA reads TGTGCCAGCAGCTTAGGCGGGGGGGCCCAGGAGACCCAGTACTTC. This sequence encodes CASSLGGGAQETQYF.

As for this clonotype: The junction departs from the called germline gene at one end, perhaps through a read error. The rearrangement uses TRBV28 and TRBJ2-5; 7 nucleotides match TRBD2. The CDR3 runs to 15 residues. Germline V gene data show CDR1 as MDHEN and CDR2 as SYDVKM. The CDR3, as DNA: TGTGCCGGCAGTATACTTCGTAAGGGAGGGGAGACCCAGTACTTC. Translated, it gives CAGSILRKGGETQYF.

This clonotype was detected many times. This chain connects TRBV5-5 to TRBJ1-6; unclear D gene. The CDR3 is made up of 14 amino acids. Trimming took 0 bases from V and 7 from J, leaving 8 bases between them. Germline CDR1 is SGHKS and CDR2 is YYEKEE (reference sequence). The CDR3 sequence: CASSLAPWNSPLHF. CDR3 bases: TGTGCCAGCAGCTTGGCTCCCTGGAATTCACCCCTCCACTTT.

V usage is TRBV20-1 and J usage is TRBJ2-3; D might be TRBD1 (5 bases). Between the trimmed V and J ends, which lost 6 bases and 5 bases, there was a span of 9 bases. Germline V lookup: CDR1 DFQATT, CDR2 SNEGSKA (reference sequence). The CDR3 runs to 11 residues. This CDR3 is CSAPRVDTQYF. DNA for the CDR3: TGCAGTGCCCCCAGGGTAGATACGCAGTATTTT.

J is TRBJ1-1 and V is TRBV7-3; no definite D call. Germline V CDR1 and CDR2: SGHTA, FQGTGA. The CDR3 has 13 residues. The V gene lost 5 bases and the J gene lost 0 bases, with 7 bases spanning the gap. CDR3 sequence reads: CASSARMNTEAFF. In DNA form, the CDR3 reads TGTGCCAGCAGCGCTCGTATGAACACTGAAGCTTTCTTT.

The genes are TRBV9 and TRBJ1-2; D remains ambiguous. The CDR3 length is 12 residues. In germline, CDR1 is SGDLS, CDR2 YYNGEE. With 2 bases removed from V and 4 bases from J, the gap between germline ends came to 6 bases. CDR3 coding DNA: TGTGCCAGCAGCGTTGAGGGCTATGGCTACACCTTC. Amino acid sequence: CASSVEGYGYTF.

CDR3 in amino acids: CASSPSGTGGYTEAFF. CDR3 nucleotide sequence: TGTGCCAGCAGCCCTTCCGGGACAGGGGGCTACACTGAAGCTTTCTTT. The chain couples TRBV7-2 to TRBJ1-1; 12 nucleotides align to TRBD1. Germline trimming cut 5 bases from V and 3 bases from J; bases unmatched to any gene: 7. Germline V gives CDR1 SGHTA, CDR2 FQGNSA. This CDR3 has 16 residues. Drawing the rest from reference TRBV7-2 and TRBJ1-1, the complete variable domain is GAGVSQSPSNKVTEKGKDVELRCDPISGHTALYWYRQSLGQGLEFLIYFQGNSAPDKSGLPSDRFSAERTGGSVSTLTIQRTQQEDSAVYLCASSPSGTGGYTEAFFGQGTRLTVV.

The V gene is TRBV4-1, the J gene TRBJ1-2, with D hard to call. Germline loops: CDR1 MGHRA, CDR2 YSYEKL. This CDR3 region has 16 residues. V lost 1 base to trimming and J lost 4 bases, with 16 bases between them. The CDR3 DNA is TGCGCCAGCAGCCAAGGCGGAGGAACCCTCGGCTATGGCTACACCTTC. It yields the protein CASSQGGGTLGYGYTF.

This clonotype was seen more than once but under ten times. CDR3: CASRGLAGGGETQYF. The CDR3 region has the DNA TGTGCCAGCAGAGGACTAGCGGGGGGCGGAGAGACCCAGTACTTC. The rearrangement uses TRBV11-1 and TRBJ2-5; 14 bases are shared with TRBD2. The CDR3 covers 15 residues. Germline trimming cut 6 bases from V and 4 bases from J; bases unmatched to any gene: 4. The germline CDR1 and CDR2 sequences are SGHAT and FQDESV (reference sequence).

This clonotype occurred many times. The chain combines TRBV7-2 with TRBJ2-5; TRBD1 matches 8 bases. Germline V gives CDR1 SGHTA, CDR2 FQGNSA. After removal of 3 bases from V and 2 bases from J, the junction contained 8 bases not matched to a gene. This CDR3 has 16 residues. The CDR3 is CASSFRGPGLQETQYF. Here the CDR3 DNA reads TGTGCCAGCAGCTTCAGGGGGCCGGGCCTACAAGAGACCCAGTACTTC.

This clonotype was detected a few times. V usage is TRBV24-1 and J usage is TRBJ1-2, with unresolved D. Trimming left V 5 bases short and J 5 bases short, with 8 bases between. CDR3 length: 12 amino acids. The germline CDR1 and CDR2 sequences are KGHDR and SFDVKD. The CDR3 loop reads CATSAGEYGYTF. In nucleotides, the CDR3 is TGTGCCACCAGTGCTGGGGAGTATGGCTACACCTTC.

There are many counts of this clonotype. V and J are TRBV7-6 and TRBJ2-3, with 12 bases matching TRBD2. The ends lost 5 bases at V and 1 base at J; junction bases unmatched: 7. CDR3 length: 17 amino acids. Germline V lookup: CDR1 SGHVS, CDR2 FNYEAQ. Here the CDR3 reads CASSRGLAGLGTDTQYF. The CDR3 bases are TGTGCCAGCAGCCGTGGACTAGCGGGGTTGGGCACAGATACGCAGTATTTT.

Of note for this clonotype: At one boundary the junction diverges from the germline segment, which might be a read error. The J gene is TRBJ2-5, the V gene TRBV6-5; a weak D match, TRBD2 (5 bases). Germline V gene data show CDR1 as MNHEY and CDR2 as SVGAGI. The CDR3 spans 13 residues. DNA for the CDR3: TGTGCCAGCACCACTACTTGGGGAGAGACCAAGTACTTC. Its translation: CASTTTWGETKYF.